The 21 T cell receptor beta chains below were found in one sample sequenced in a study of CD8+ T cells in alopecia areata. Treatment given: oral pan-JAK inhibitor, 5-10 mg twice daily. Sequencing relied on a cDNA template that was reverse transcribed from extracted RNA. Here immunoSEQ multiplex PCR was the method, and the copy in TCRdb shows in-frame clones only, minus some. The repertoire holds around 210,000 clones, around three fifths seen once, with around 4.3% in the top ten. This sample comprised CD4+ T cells sorted from blood, obtained at week 4, from a patient treated with tofacitinib. Receptor source: a human donor with alopecia areata.

The chain combines TRBV4-2 with TRBJ1-2; D gene unclear. Trimming shortened V by 1 base and J by 2 bases, and 5 bases separated the two germline ends. The CDR3 loop spans 13 amino acids. Germline values: CDR1 LGHNA, CDR2 YNFKEQ. The DNA for the CDR3 is TGTGCCAGCAGCCAAGGATACAACTATGGCTACACCTTC. It specifies CASSQGYNYGYTF.

The chain employs TRBV2 and TRBJ1-6, with D unclear. The CDR3 sequence is 15 residues long. The germline V and J ends were trimmed by 7 bases and 5 bases, with 15 bases remaining between them. The germline V gene encodes CDR1 SNHLY and CDR2 FYNNEI. For the CDR3, the DNA is TGTGCCAGCACGGTACAGCCGTCCGATAATTCACCCCTCCACTTT. Amino acids: CASTVQPSDNSPLHF.

The rearrangement joins TRBV5-1 to TRBJ1-2, with 8 bases fitting TRBD1. CDR1 and CDR2 from the germline V gene are SGHRS and YFSETQ. Trimming removed 0 bases from V and 3 bases from J; junction bases left unmatched: 4. This CDR3 has 15 amino acids. CDR3 sequence reads: CASSLDGTGDYGYTF. The CDR3 DNA follows: TGCGCCAGCAGCTTGGATGGGACAGGAGACTATGGCTACACCTTC.

The chain is built from TRBV29-1 and TRBJ2-5; D possibly corresponds to TRBD2 (5 bases). V was clipped by 7 bases and J by 7 bases, with 19 bases between them. CDR1 is SQVTM and CDR2 is ANQGSEA in the germline V gene. This CDR3 has 13 residues. This chain's CDR3 is CSARQSNEGTQYF. DNA for the CDR3: TGCAGCGCTCGTCAGTCCAACGAGGGGACCCAGTACTTC.

This chain joins TRBV6-5 and TRBJ1-5; TRBD1 matches 7 bases. The V segment lost 6 bases and the J segment 4 bases; nucleotides outside the gene matches: 9. In germline, CDR1 is MNHEY, CDR2 SVGAGI. The CDR3 totals 15 residues. The CDR3 region has the DNA TGTGCCAGCAGCCGACTCGGACAGGTTAATCAGCCCCAGCATTTT. It codes for CASSRLGQVNQPQHF.

The chain recombines TRBV6-5 with TRBJ2-7; TRBD1 aligns across 9 bases. V was clipped by 2 bases and J by 3 bases; unmatched bases: 2. Germline lookup yields CDR1 MNHEY and CDR2 SVGAGI. The CDR3 covers 14 residues. CDR3 DNA: TGTGCCAGCAGTTACGACAGGGGGAGCTACGAGCAGTACTTC. Protein product: CASSYDRGSYEQYF.

This CDR3 reads CASSQGGGQRTEAFF. The CDR3 region has the DNA TGTGCCAGCAGCCAAGGGGGAGGGCAACGGACTGAAGCTTTCTTT. The chain links TRBV4-2 to TRBJ1-1; no definite D call. Germline-derived CDR1 and CDR2 are LGHNA and YNFKEQ. V was cut by 1 base and J by 5 bases, with 14 bases left in between. There are 15 residues in the CDR3.

The CDR3 loop reads CASSPRDQTQYF. The CDR3 coding sequence is TGTGCCAGCAGCCCCAGGGATCAGACCCAGTACTTC. This chain links TRBV6-1 with TRBJ2-5, with D tentatively TRBD1 (5 bases). The V end lost 6 bases, the J end lost 6 bases, and 11 bases lay between the germline ends. The V gene's germline CDR1 is MNHNS and CDR2 SASEGT. This CDR3 is 12 amino acids long.

The V call is TRBV2, the J call TRBJ1-1; unclear D gene. The CDR3 has 12 residues. Germline lookup yields CDR1 SNHLY and CDR2 FYNNEI. V was cut by 1 base and J by 8 bases, with 8 bases left in between. Here the CDR3 DNA reads TGTGCCAGCAGTGAAGGTCCCCGGGAAGCTTTCTTT. Translation: CASSEGPREAFF.

This rearrangement joins TRBV30 to TRBJ1-1; 8 bases align to TRBD1. V shed 0 bases and J 3 bases; nucleotides not matched to a gene: 6. In germline, CDR1 is GTSNPN, CDR2 SVGIG (reference sequence). The CDR3 length is 15 residues. CDR3 sequence (DNA): TGTGCCTGGAGTGTTCTTAACAGGGGGGACACTGAAGCTTTCTTT. Amino acids: CAWSVLNRGDTEAFF.

This clone was detected once. This chain uses TRBV30 with TRBJ1-2, with no clear D. Germline V gives CDR1 GTSNPN, CDR2 SVGIG (reference sequence). V shed 6 bases and J shed 1 base, with 6 bases lying between them. CDR3 length: 11 residues. CDR3 loop: CACQVNYGYTF. The DNA for the CDR3 is TGTGCCTGCCAGGTTAACTATGGCTACACCTTC.

This clone was counted between two and nine times. V is TRBV5-4 and J is TRBJ1-1, with D possibly being TRBD1 (6 bases). The CDR3 totals 13 residues. Germline-derived CDR1 and CDR2 are SGHNT and YYREEE (reference sequence). The V and J ends lost 7 bases and 6 bases respectively, with 16 bases between them. The DNA for the CDR3 is TGTGCCAGCCCAAGCAGTGGACAGCCTGAAGCTTTCTTT. Translation gives CASPSSGQPEAFF. Drawing the rest from reference TRBV5-4 and TRBJ1-1, the complete variable domain is ETGVTQSPTHLIKTRGQQVTLRCSSQSGHNTVSWYQQALGQGPQFIFQYYREEENGRGNFPPRFSGLQFPNYSSELNVNALELDDSALYLCASPSSGQPEAFFGQGTRLTVV.

The chain joins TRBV30 to TRBJ2-7; TRBD2 aligns across 7 bases. CDR1 GTSNPN and CDR2 SVGIG come from the germline V gene (reference sequence). The CDR3 is made up of 11 amino acids. The CDR3 region is CSSGGKYEQYF. The CDR3, as DNA: TGTTCCTCCGGGGGGAAATACGAGCAGTACTTC.

The rearrangement joins TRBV5-4 to TRBJ2-3, with 10 positions matching TRBD2. Unmatched junction bases numbered 5, after V lost 4 bases and J lost 0 bases. In germline, CDR1 is SGHNT, CDR2 YYREEE (reference sequence). The CDR3 has 16 amino acids. The CDR3 is CASSPSGGVSTDTQYF. The DNA of the CDR3 is TGTGCCAGCAGCCCTAGCGGGGGCGTTAGCACAGATACGCAGTATTTT. The entire variable domain, with the rest obtained from reference TRBV5-4 and TRBJ2-3, is as follows: ETGVTQSPTHLIKTRGQQVTLRCSSQSGHNTVSWYQQALGQGPQFIFQYYREEENGRGNFPPRFSGLQFPNYSSELNVNALELDDSALYLCASSPSGGVSTDTQYFGPGTRLTVL.

This clone was observed a single time. The V gene is TRBV30, the J gene TRBJ2-5; a possible D gene is TRBD2 (6 bases). The CDR3 runs to 13 residues. Trimming removed 6 bases from V and 4 bases from J, with 15 bases in between. The V gene's germline CDR1 is GTSNPN and CDR2 SVGIG (reference sequence). The CDR3 sequence is CACGVGGGETQYF. The CDR3 region has the DNA TGTGCCTGCGGGGTCGGGGGTGGAGAGACCCAGTACTTC.

The chain joins TRBV2 to TRBJ2-1, with TRBD2 matching over 8 bases. Losses at the gene ends were 3 bases for V and 2 bases for J; bases not matched to a gene: 9. The germline V gene encodes CDR1 SNHLY and CDR2 FYNNEI. The CDR3 covers 17 residues. This chain's CDR3 is CASSEGGGGFPYNEQFF. The CDR3 coding sequence is TGTGCCAGCAGTGAGGGAGGCGGGGGGTTCCCCTACAATGAGCAGTTCTTC. Combining the CDR3 with reference TRBV2 and TRBJ2-1 gives the whole variable domain EPEVTQTPSHQVTQMGQEVILRCVPISNHLYFYWYRQILGQKVEFLVSFYNNEISEKSEIFDDQFSVERPDGSNFTLKIRSTKLEDSAMYFCASSEGGGGFPYNEQFFGPGTRLTVL.

The chain is built from TRBV11-1 and TRBJ2-2; 14 bases line up with TRBD2. The CDR3 spans 17 residues. With V trimmed by 5 bases and J by 2 bases, 4 bases remained unmatched. The germline CDR1 and CDR2 sequences are SGHAT and FQDESV (reference sequence). The CDR3 DNA follows: TGTGCCAGCAGCCGGGGACTAGCGGGGGACAACACCGGGGAGCTGTTTTTT. It is translated as CASSRGLAGDNTGELFF. The whole variable domain, remainder taken from reference TRBV11-1 and TRBJ2-2, is EAEVAQSPRYKITEKSQAVAFWCDPISGHATLYWYRQILGQGPELLVQFQDESVVDDSQLPKDRFSAERLKGVDSTLKIQPAELGDSAMYLCASSRGLAGDNTGELFFGEGSRLTVL.

The sample holds a few counts of this clone. The chain uses TRBV29-1 and TRBJ1-2; D ambiguous. Trimming removed 6 bases at V and 8 bases at J, with 13 bases between. Germline V gene data show CDR1 as SQVTM and CDR2 as ANQGSEA. The CDR3 totals 11 residues. The CDR3 DNA sequence: TGCAGCGTGGAGGAAACCCGGGGCTACACCTTC. It encodes CSVEETRGYTF. The whole variable domain, remainder taken from reference TRBV29-1 and TRBJ1-2, is SAVISQKPSRDICQRGTSLTIQCQVDSQVTMMFWYRQQPGQSLTLIATANQGSEATYESGFVIDKFPISRPNLTFSTLTVSNMSPEDSSIYLCSVEETRGYTFGSGTRLTVV.

The CDR3, as DNA: TGTGCCAGCAGCCTAAAGACTAGCGGGGGCCACGAGCAGTACTTC. It encodes CASSLKTSGGHEQYF. The chain carries TRBV7-2 and TRBJ2-7; TRBD2 aligns across 12 bases. There are 15 residues in the CDR3. Germline lookup yields CDR1 SGHTA and CDR2 FQGNSA. Unmatched junction bases numbered 7, after V lost 5 bases and J lost 5 bases.

The genes are TRBV5-1 and TRBJ1-1; no reliable D call. In germline, CDR1 is SGHRS, CDR2 YFSETQ. V gave up 5 bases and J gave up 1 base, with 15 bases separating them. CDR3 length: 15 residues. In DNA, the CDR3 is TGCGCCAGCAGAAGGGTATCCATGACGAACACTGAAGCTTTCTTT. This codes for CASRRVSMTNTEAFF.

In this sample, this clone turned up a few times. The V call is TRBV7-9, the J call TRBJ1-1; possibly TRBD1 for D (5 bases). The V gene lost 5 bases and the J gene lost 1 base, with 14 bases spanning the gap. This CDR3 spans 15 amino acids. Germline-derived CDR1 and CDR2 are SEHNR and FQNEAQ (reference sequence). The CDR3 coding sequence is TGTGCCAGCAGCCCGATTGGGACTCAGAACACTGAAGCTTTCTTT. Encoded protein: CASSPIGTQNTEAFF.